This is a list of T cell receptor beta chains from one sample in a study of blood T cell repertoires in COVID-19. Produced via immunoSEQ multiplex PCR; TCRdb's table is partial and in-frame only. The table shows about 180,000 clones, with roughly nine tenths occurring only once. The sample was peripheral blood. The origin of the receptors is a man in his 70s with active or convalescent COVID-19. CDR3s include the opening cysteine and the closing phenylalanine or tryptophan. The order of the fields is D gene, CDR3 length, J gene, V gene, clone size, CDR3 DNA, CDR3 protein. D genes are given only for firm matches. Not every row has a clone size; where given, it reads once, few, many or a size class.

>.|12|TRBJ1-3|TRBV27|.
TGTGCCAGCAGTTTCCTAGACGGCACCATATATTTT
CASSFLDGTIYF
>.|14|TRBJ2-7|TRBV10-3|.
TGTGCCATCAGTGGAACGTGGACAGCCTACGAGCAGTACTTC
CAISGTWTAYEQYF
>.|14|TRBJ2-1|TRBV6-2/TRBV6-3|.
TGTGCCAGCAGTTACTCTGGAGGGACGCAGGAGCAGTTCTTC
CASSYSGGTQEQFF
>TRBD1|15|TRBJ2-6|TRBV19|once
TGTGCCAGTAGTACCCAGGGGGCTGGGGCCAACGTCCTGACTTTC
CASSTQGAGANVLTF
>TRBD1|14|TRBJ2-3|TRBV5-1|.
TGCGCCAGCGGCTCGGGACAGGGTGTAGATACGCAGTATTTT
CASGSGQGVDTQYF
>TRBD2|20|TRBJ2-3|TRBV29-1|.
TGCAGCGTTGGGGTGTATTACGCCGGGACTAGCGGGGAGGTGACAGATACGCAGTATTTT
CSVGVYYAGTSGEVTDTQYF
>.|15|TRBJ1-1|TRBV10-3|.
TGTGCCATCAGTTCCGACAGATCCATGAACACTGAAGCTTTCTTT
CAISSDRSMNTEAFF
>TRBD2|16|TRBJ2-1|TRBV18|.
TGTGCCAGCTCACTAACGCTCGGGACTAGCGGGAACGAGCAGTTCTTC
CASSLTLGTSGNEQFF
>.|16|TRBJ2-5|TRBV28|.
TGTGCCAGCAGCCGCCTCCTCACTGGCGGAGGAGAGACCCAGTACTTC
CASSRLLTGGGETQYF
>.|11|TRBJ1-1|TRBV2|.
TGTGCCAGAGGGGCTACCACTGAAGCTTTCTTT
CARGATTEAFF
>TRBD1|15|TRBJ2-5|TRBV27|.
TGTGCCAGCAGACCCGGGACAGGGGGCCCAGAGACCCAGTACTTC
CASRPGTGGPETQYF
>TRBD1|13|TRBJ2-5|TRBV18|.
TGTGCCAGCTCTTGGACAGGGTTAGAGACCCAGTACTTC
CASSWTGLETQYF
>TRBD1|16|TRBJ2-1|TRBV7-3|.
TGTGCCAGCAGCTTACAAGGGACAGGGGCCCTCAATGAGCAGTTCTTC
CASSLQGTGALNEQFF
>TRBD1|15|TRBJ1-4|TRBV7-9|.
TGTGCCAGCAGCTTAGCGGGACAGGAGAATGAAAAACTGTTTTTT
CASSLAGQENEKLFF
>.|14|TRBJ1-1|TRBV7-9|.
TGTGCCAGCAGCCCAGATTGGGGCACCACTGAAGCTTTCTTT
CASSPDWGTTEAFF
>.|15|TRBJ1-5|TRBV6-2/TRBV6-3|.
TGTGCCAGCAGTTACTCGGGAGGGGGGCATCAGCCCCAGCATTTT
CASSYSGGGHQPQHF
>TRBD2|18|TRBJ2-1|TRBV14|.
TGTGCCAGCAGCCAAGCCCTATTCAGCGGGAGGGCCTACAATGAGCAGTTCTTC
CASSQALFSGRAYNEQFF
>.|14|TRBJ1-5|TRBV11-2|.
TGTGCCAGCAGCGCTGCGGGGGCGGGCCAGCCCCAGCATTTT
CASSAAGAGQPQHF
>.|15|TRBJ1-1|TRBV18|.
TGTGCCAGCTCACCCCCACTAGGGGGAAACACTGAAGCTTTCTTT
CASSPPLGGNTEAFF
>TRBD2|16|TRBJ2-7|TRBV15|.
TGTGCCACCAGCACCCACATCGGGCGGGAGCCCTACGAGCAGTACTTC
CATSTHIGREPYEQYF
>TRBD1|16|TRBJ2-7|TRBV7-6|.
TGTGCCAGCAGCTTAGGGCCGGGACAGGGCCCCTACGAGCAGTACTTC
CASSLGPGQGPYEQYF
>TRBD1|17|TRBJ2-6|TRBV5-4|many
TGTGCCATACATACAGGGGGCCGAAGCTCTGGGGCCAACGTCCTGACTTTC
CAIHTGGRSSGANVLTF
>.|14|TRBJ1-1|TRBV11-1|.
TGTGCCAGCAGCTCCCGACGGGGGAGTACTGAAGCTTTCTTT
CASSSRRGSTEAFF
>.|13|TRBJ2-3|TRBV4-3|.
TGCGCCAGCAGCCAAGATCCTGCAGATACGCAGTATTTT
CASSQDPADTQYF
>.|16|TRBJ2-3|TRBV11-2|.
TGTGCCAGCAGCAGACAGACAGTTTCTAGCACAGATACGCAGTATTTT
CASSRQTVSSTDTQYF
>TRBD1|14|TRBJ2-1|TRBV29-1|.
TGCAGCGTTACCCGGGACAGAACGTACAATGAGCAGTTCTTC
CSVTRDRTYNEQFF
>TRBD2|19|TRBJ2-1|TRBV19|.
TGTGCCAGTAGTATAGACGGTTACTATACTAGCGGGCCGTACAATGAGCAGTTCTTC
CASSIDGYYTSGPYNEQFF
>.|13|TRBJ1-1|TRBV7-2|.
TGTGCCAGCATCAGGGGCAGCTACACTGAAGCTTTCTTT
CASIRGSYTEAFF
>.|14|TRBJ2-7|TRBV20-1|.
TGCAGTGCTAGTAGGGGACTGCCGTACTACGAGCAGTACTTC
CSASRGLPYYEQYF
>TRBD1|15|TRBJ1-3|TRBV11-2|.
TGTGCCAGCAGCCCCTCCAGGGGGCGAGGAAACACCATATATTTT
CASSPSRGRGNTIYF
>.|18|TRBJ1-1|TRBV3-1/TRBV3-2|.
TGTGCCAGCAGCCGAGAAAGGGGTCGGGACTTATCAAACACTGAAGCTTTCTTT
CASSRERGRDLSNTEAFF
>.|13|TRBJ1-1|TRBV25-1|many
TGTGCCAGCAGTGAATTTGAATACGGTGAAGCTTTCTTT
CASSEFEYGEAFF
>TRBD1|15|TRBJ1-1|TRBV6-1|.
TGTGCCAGCAGTGAAGGAGGGACAGCAGACACTGAAGCTTTCTTT
CASSEGGTADTEAFF
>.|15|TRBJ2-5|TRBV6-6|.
TGTGCCAGCAGGGGCAAGGCAGGCCTTCAAGAGACCCAGTACTTC
CASRGKAGLQETQYF
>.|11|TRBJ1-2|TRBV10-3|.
TGTGCCATCAGTGACTCCGACAGGCTACACTTC
CAISDSDRLHF
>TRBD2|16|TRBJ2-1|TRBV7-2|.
TGTGCCAGCAGCTTAAGTCACTTGGGACTAGCTGATGAGCAGTTCTTC
CASSLSHLGLADEQFF
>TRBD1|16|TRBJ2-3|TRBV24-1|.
TGTGCCACCAGTGATTTCCGACAGGGTGGCACAGATACGCAGTATTTT
CATSDFRQGGTDTQYF
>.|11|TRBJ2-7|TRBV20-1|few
TGCAGTGCTAGAAGGGGTCCCGAGCAGTACTTC
CSARRGPEQYF